Reported below is one TCR beta chain. One junction end does not reproduce the germline sequence, and a read error may be involved. The data were taken from a study of lung T cells in sarcoidosis with Löfgren's syndrome. Across the study: In sarcoidosis, CD4+ T cells accumulate in bronchoalveolar lavage fluid.

This CDR3 has 14 residues. MiXCR was run by TCRdb on the reads, yielding one entry per CDR3 protein. Here the sample spans approximately 20,000 distinct CDR3 sequences, about 22% being singletons. This TCR was sampled from a human donor with sarcoidosis (Löfgren's syndrome or another form), or a control subject (not recorded which). Sequenced material: CD4+ T cells from PBMCs. The chain uses TRBV12-3 or TRBV12-4 and TRBJ2-1, with D possibly TRBD2 on 5 matching bases. The CDR3 protein is CVSSSGILTGEQFF. For the CDR3, the DNA is TGTGTCAGCAGTTCCGGGATCCTCACGGGCGAGCAGTTCTTC.